The sequence of this T cell receptor (beta chain) was determined in a study of T cell repertoires in cytomegalovirus infection. Overall study context: As its CMV epitopes, the study selected recently identified HLA-C-restricted and well-studied HLA-B-restricted targets. Shared public TCR beta signatures pointed to both CMV infection and a matching HLA type.

The table lists this clonotype with a few counts. Its antigen remains unknown. Points from the study as a whole: Within the response measured ex vivo, HLA-C-restricted CMV-specific TCR beta clonotypes were dominant.

One entry per CDR3 protein, called by TCRdb with MiXCR from the reads. Of fewer than 1,000,000 distinct CDR3 sequences detected, 31% appear once; the ten largest clones hold over 11%. The V gene's germline CDR1 is SNHLY and CDR2 FYNNEI. The CDR3 runs to 13 residues. The V end was cut by 5 bases, the J end by 6 bases, with 13 bases between. The receptor's source is a human donor in good health (CMV status not recorded). Some clones in this sample may be carry-over from other donors' samples. The specimen comprised cultured CD8+ T cells from PBMCs, sampled from culture after CMV antigen stimulation. This rearrangement joins TRBV2 to TRBJ1-2, with a tentative D call TRBD1 (5 bases). CDR3 sequence reads: CASSPHLRDGYTF. CDR3 coding DNA: TGTGCCAGCAGTCCACATCTCAGGGATGGCTACACCTTC.